Shown below are 5 T cell receptor beta chains from a single sample sequenced in a study of early T cells in non-severe SARS-CoV-2 infection. TCRdb used MiXCR to reprocess the 5' RACE reads, holding one entry per CDR3 protein. Of tens of thousands of distinct CDR3 sequences in the sample, less than 9.5% were seen once. The source material was whole blood, sampled at baseline. Source of these receptors: an adult who was a healthcare worker with PCR-confirmed SARS-CoV-2 infection or an uninfected control (not recorded which).

This chain uses TRBV19 with TRBJ1-2, with TRBD1 as a possible D gene (6 bases). The CDR3 covers 16 residues. Trimming took 4 bases from V and 4 from J, leaving 19 bases between them. In germline, CDR1 is LNHDA, CDR2 SQIVND (reference sequence). The CDR3 DNA is TGTGCCAGTAGTAGTTACCCTATGGGGGCCGGCTATGGCTACACCTTC. Translating gives CASSSYPMGAGYGYTF.

There are a few counts of this clonotype. The chain recombines TRBV11-2 with TRBJ2-6; D perhaps matches TRBD1 (5 bases). The CDR3 totals 13 residues. Trimming cost V 5 bases and J 6 bases, with 8 bases left between them. Germline V gene lookup returns CDR1 SGHAT and CDR2 FQNNGV. CDR3 sequence: CASSRTSANVLTF. CDR3 bases: TGTGCCAGCAGCCGGACATCGGCCAACGTCCTGACTTTC.

The chain employs TRBV21-1 and TRBJ2-2; the D call of TRBD1 is as the table states it, not checked on the DNA. TRBV21-1 is described as a pseudogene. This CDR3 region has 13 residues. The CDR3 loop reads CASSPGGSGELFF. The CDR3 bases are TGTGCCAGCAGCCCCGGCGGAAGCGGGGAGCTGTTTTTT.

This clonotype appeared a few times. The V call is TRBV7-9, the J call TRBJ2-1, with 8 bases lining up with TRBD2. Germline CDR1 is SEHNR and CDR2 is FQNEAQ (reference sequence). With V trimmed by 3 bases and J by 8 bases, 9 bases remained unmatched. The CDR3 sequence is 15 residues long. The CDR3, as DNA: TGTGCCAGCAGCTTCGCCGGGACTAGATCCCATGAGCAGTTCTTC. Its translation is CASSFAGTRSHEQFF.

This chain uses TRBV24-1 with TRBJ2-7; D unclear. V shed 6 bases and J shed 2 bases, with 13 bases lying between them. CDR3 length: 14 amino acids. Germline values: CDR1 KGHDR, CDR2 SFDVKD. The CDR3 here is CATSPGTFTYEQYF. CDR3 DNA sequence: TGTGCCACCAGTCCAGGTACCTTTACCTACGAGCAGTACTTC.